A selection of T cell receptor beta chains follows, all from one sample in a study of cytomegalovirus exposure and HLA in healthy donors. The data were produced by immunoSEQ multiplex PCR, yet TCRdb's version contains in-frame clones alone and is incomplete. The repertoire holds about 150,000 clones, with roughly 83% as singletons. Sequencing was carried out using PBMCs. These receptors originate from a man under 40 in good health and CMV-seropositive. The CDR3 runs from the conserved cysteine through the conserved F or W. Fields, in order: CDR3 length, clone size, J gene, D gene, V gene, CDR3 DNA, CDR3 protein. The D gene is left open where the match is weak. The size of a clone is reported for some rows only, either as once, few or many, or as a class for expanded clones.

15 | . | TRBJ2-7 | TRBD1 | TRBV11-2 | TGTGCCAGCAGCTCACCGGGACAGGGACTTTACGAGCAGTACTTC | CASSSPGQGLYEQYF
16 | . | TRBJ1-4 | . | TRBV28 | TGTGCCAGCAGTTGGGGAACACTCGCAACTAGTGAAAAACTGTTTTTT | CASSWGTLATSEKLFF
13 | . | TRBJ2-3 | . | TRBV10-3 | TGTGCCATCAGGGACATAAAAACAGATACGCAGTATTTT | CAIRDIKTDTQYF
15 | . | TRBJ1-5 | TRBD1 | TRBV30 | TGTGCCTGGAGGGCGACAGGGGAGTGGAGTCAGCCCCAGCATTTT | CAWRATGEWSQPQHF
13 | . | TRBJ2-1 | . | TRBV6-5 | TGTGCCAGCAGTTACTCGTCTGACAATGAGCAGTTCTTC | CASSYSSDNEQFF
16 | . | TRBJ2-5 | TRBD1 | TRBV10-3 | TGTGCCACGTCTCACTTTCTAACAGGGGCTCAAGAGACCCAGTACTTC | CATSHFLTGAQETQYF
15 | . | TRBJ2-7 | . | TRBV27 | TGTGCCAGCAGTTTAAGGAGACTGGCTTCCTACGAGCAGTACTTC | CASSLRRLASYEQYF
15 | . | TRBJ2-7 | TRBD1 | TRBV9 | TGTGCCAGCAGCGTAGGTACAGGGGTCTCCTACGAGCAGTACTTC | CASSVGTGVSYEQYF
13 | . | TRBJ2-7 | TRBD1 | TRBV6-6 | TGTGCCAGCAGTGGCCTGACAGGGTATTTGCAGTACTTC | CASSGLTGYLQYF
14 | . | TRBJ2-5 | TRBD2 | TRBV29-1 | TGCAGCGGGACTAGCGGGAGACCAGCGGAGACCCAGTACTTC | CSGTSGRPAETQYF
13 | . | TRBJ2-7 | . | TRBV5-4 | TGTGCCAGCTACATTAGGGGTGGTTACGAGCAGTACTTC | CASYIRGGYEQYF
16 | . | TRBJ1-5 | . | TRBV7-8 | TGTGCCAGCAGCTTAGAAGCGCGGCTGACCAATCAGCCCCAGCATTTT | CASSLEARLTNQPQHF
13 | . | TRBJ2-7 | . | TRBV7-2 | TGTGCCAGCAGCTTTTCAGAATCCTACGAGCAGTACTTC | CASSFSESYEQYF
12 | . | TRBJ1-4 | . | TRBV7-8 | TGTGCCAGCAGCTTCCGTAATGAAAAACTGTTTTTT | CASSFRNEKLFF
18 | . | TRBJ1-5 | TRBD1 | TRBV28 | TGTGCCAGCAACAAATCCGGGACAGGGTTTATAGCGTATCAGCCCCAGCATTTT | CASNKSGTGFIAYQPQHF
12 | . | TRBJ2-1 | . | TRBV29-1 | TGCAGCGTACGGCTAGTCAACAATGAGCAGTTCTTC | CSVRLVNNEQFF
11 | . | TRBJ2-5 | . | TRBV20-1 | TGCAGTGCCGAACGCCAGGGGACCCAGTACTTC | CSAERQGTQYF
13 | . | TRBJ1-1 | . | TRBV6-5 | TGTGCCAGCAGTTACGACAAAACCATTGGAGCTTTCTTT | CASSYDKTIGAFF
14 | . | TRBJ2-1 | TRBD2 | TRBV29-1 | TGCAGCGTTGACCAAGCGGGAGGTCGCAATGAGCAGTTCTTC | CSVDQAGGRNEQFF
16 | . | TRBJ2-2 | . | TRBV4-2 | TGTGCCAGCAGCCAAGGAGGGCCCAGCGCGTCCGGGGAGCTGTTTTTT | CASSQGGPSASGELFF
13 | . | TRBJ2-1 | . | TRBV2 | TGTGCCAGCGCGACTACCACCTACAATGAGCAGTTCTTC | CASATTTYNEQFF
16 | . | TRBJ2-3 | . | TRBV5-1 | TGCGCCAGCAGCCATGCTTTGGCGCCCGGGACAGATACGCAGTATTTT | CASSHALAPGTDTQYF
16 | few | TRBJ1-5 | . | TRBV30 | TGTGCCTGGAGTGTACTGAAAGGGGTTGGCAATCAGCCCCAGCATTTT | CAWSVLKGVGNQPQHF